This TCR beta chain appears in the sequencing data of a study of cytomegalovirus exposure and HLA in healthy donors. Broader study findings: Among the CMV-associated chains, three were confirmed in vitro as specific for CMV antigens.

Germline assignment: CDR1 SSHAT and CDR2 FNYEAQ (reference sequence). The CDR3 covers 13 residues. V was shortened by 5 bases and J by 0 bases, with 8 bases between the two germline ends. Turning to this clone: Its antigen is not identified.

PCR employed 60 Vbeta and 13 Jbeta primers. Sequencing used immunoSEQ multiplex PCR; TCRdb keeps in-frame clones, though not all of them. The table lists some 220,000 clones, around four fifths of them singletons. This rearrangement joins TRBV7-7 to TRBJ2-7; D is possibly TRBD1 (6 bases). Sample: PBMCs. This TCR derives from a boy younger than 18 in good health and CMV-seronegative. The CDR3 region is CASSQGPSYEQYF. Written as DNA, the CDR3 is TGTGCCAGCAGCCAGGGGCCCTCCTACGAGCAGTACTTC. The full variable domain, its missing parts supplied by reference TRBV7-7 and TRBJ2-7, is GAGVSQSPRYKVTKRGQDVTLRCDPISSHATLYWYQQALGQGPEFLTYFNYEAQPDKSGLPSDRFSAERPEGSISTLTIQRTEQRDSAMYRCASSQGPSYEQYFGPGTRLTVT.